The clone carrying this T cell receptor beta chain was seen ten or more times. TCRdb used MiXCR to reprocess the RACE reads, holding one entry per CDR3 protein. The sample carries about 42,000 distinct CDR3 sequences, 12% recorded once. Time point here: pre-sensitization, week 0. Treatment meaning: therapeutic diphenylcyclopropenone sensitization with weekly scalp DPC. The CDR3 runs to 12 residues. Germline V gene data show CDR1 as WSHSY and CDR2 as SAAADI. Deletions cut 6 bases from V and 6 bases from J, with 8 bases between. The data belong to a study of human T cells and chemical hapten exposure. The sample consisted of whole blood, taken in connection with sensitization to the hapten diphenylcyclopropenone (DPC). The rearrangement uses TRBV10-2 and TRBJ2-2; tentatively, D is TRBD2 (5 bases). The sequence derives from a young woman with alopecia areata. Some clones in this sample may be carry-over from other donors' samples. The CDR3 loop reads CASRGVAGELFF. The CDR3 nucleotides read TGCGCCAGCAGGGGAGTGGCCGGGGAGCTGTTTTTT.